The entry below gives a single TCR beta chain sequence along with its context. Its matching antigen is unknown. Sequencing used immunoSEQ multiplex PCR; TCRdb keeps in-frame clones, though not all of them. The table records fewer than 35,000 clones, almost 75% of them present only once. V was clipped by 3 bases and J by 6 bases, with 12 bases between them. CDR3 size: 13 residues. CDR1 KGHSH and CDR2 LQKENI come from the germline V gene. The sample is drawn from a study of early stage breast cancer tumors. Broader study findings: Commonly generated sequences made up most enriched TCRB sequences shared between patients.

Sequenced material: breast tumor tissue. This receptor was identified in a person aged 30-39 years with breast cancer. The chain links TRBV18 to TRBJ2-7; D is unclear. The chain's CDR3 is CASSPDGPGEQYF. CDR3 DNA: TGTGCCAGCTCACCTGACGGACCCGGCGAGCAGTACTTC.